This T cell receptor (beta chain) was captured by sequencing in a study of cytomegalovirus exposure and HLA in healthy donors (TCRdb year 2017). Study-wide context: An earlier analysis of about 560 of the donors reported approximately 260 Gb of sequence data and roughly 120 million unique TCR beta sequences obtained from approximately 180 million T cells. To predict cytomegalovirus infection status, the study brought together high-throughput TCR immunosequencing, statistical association of individual TCRs with disease status, and machine learning. In addition to the first cohort of hundreds of subjects, a separate validation cohort of 120 different subjects was used. A later genetic analysis took genome-wide SNP genotypes for about three fifths of the roughly 670 donors and used that subset as a discovery cohort. HLA typing included class I and class II loci at four-digit resolution. The study profiled the T cell repertoires of around 700 subjects by immunosequencing and related them to cytomegalovirus serostatus. Donor age, sex, ethnicity and CMV serostatus were collected together with the repertoire data. The number of typed donors differed by locus: about 620-640 for A, B, C, DRB1 and DQB1; approximately 530 for DQA1; some 590 for DPA1; and 400 to 480 for DPB1. Four to six DR-DQ haplotypes were handled as single units for association and clustering, since linkage in the cohort was strong. Every discovery cohort repertoire had been produced on one sequencing platform. The study aimed to test whether signatures of past pathogen exposure could be identified by cataloging public T cell receptors. Across some 400 genotyped donors of the cohort, an average of approximately 220,000 unique TCR beta nucleotide sequences per donor were sequenced, and approximately 19% of those sequences were non-productive. Of the approximately 400 genotyped donors, roughly 85% fell in the genetic ancestry cluster associated with self-reported Caucasian donors. An earlier analysis of 587 of the donors applied high-throughput TCR beta sequencing to assess whether each TCR beta V gene segment acted as functional or pseudogenic. A later analysis re-examined previously published TCR beta repertoires from more than 650 donors and added high-resolution HLA genotyping to investigate patterns of TCR occurrence. The later analysis used no new phenotypic data to find candidate immune exposures, relying instead on TCR beta sequences and their occurrence across donors. Around 330 gigabases of sequencing data and roughly 81 million unique TCR sequences made up an early release that covered nearly 650 HLA-typed donors. Here is what the overall study found, with its caveats: According to a later analysis, most CMV-associated TCR beta chains appeared to be HLA-restricted, and the HLA associations seemed to be driven largely by CMV exposure. In a later analysis, HLA-associated TCR beta chains were found to be more clonally expanded and to have lower generation probabilities than equally common non-associated chains. Broadly in line with IMGT annotations, most TCR beta V segments showed up in productive rearrangements about 90% or about 30% of the time in an earlier analysis of approximately 640 of the donors. The authors suggested that the approach could potentially be extended to other disease states and immunological phenotypes. The cohort was sequenced for TCR beta chains only, and without alpha or paired-chain data the features that could be detected were limited. A total of about 180 TCR beta chains were listed by the study as associated with cytomegalovirus. Correlated functional status among segregating V segments might be attributable to linkage disequilibrium, but an unknown experimental factor could not be ruled out. Assigning TCR associations to individual alleles was difficult when HLA alleles, especially DR and DQ, strongly co-occurred. Because counts were too low, roughly 18 rarely observed V segments, including chromosome 9 orphons, were left out of the earlier analysis of 500 to 750 of the donors. Across donors, most TCR sequences were observed very rarely, whereas some public TCRs were present in many individuals. A later analysis found that TCR association rates varied across HLA loci, with DRB1 alleles showing the most associated TCRs and HLA-C alleles the fewest. The 87-base-pair reads could not distinguish some IMGT-functional V segments, including TRBV6-2 and TRBV6-3, so those segments were excluded. CMV serostatus was the only immune exposure information available for the cohort. A later genetic analysis reported fewer N-insertions in productive TCRs among donors in an Asian-associated ancestry cluster than the roughly 690-donor mean. In vitro tests confirmed that a few of the cytomegalovirus-associated TCR beta chains recognize cytomegalovirus antigens. A later analysis reported that several top co-occurrence clusters appeared linked to parvovirus B19, influenza, CMV and Epstein-Barr virus. In a later genetic analysis, a missense DCLRE1C variant was associated with V-gene and J-gene trimming of TCR beta chains, and the association was replicated in an independent cohort. Because some donors lacked HLA typing at each locus, the association tests relied only on the typed subset. A further reported finding was that TCR beta sequences accurately predicted the HLA-A and HLA-B alleles for most subjects in the first cohort. A cluster of highly shared sequence variants was judged likely to represent a technical artifact of the sequencing pipeline. Cytomegalovirus status was reported to be diagnosed by the classifier with high specificity and sensitivity in both the original and validation cohorts. A later analysis associated 16,951 TCR beta sequences with specific HLA alleles at a false discovery rate of 0.05. The presence/absence analyses assumed that sequencing depth was roughly uniform across donors, and that assumption may not be true.

Library preparation used the immunoSEQ multiplex PCR assay. For the multiplex PCR, a mixture combining 60 forward primers for TCR Vbeta segments and 13 reverse primers for TCR Jbeta segments was used. A multiplex PCR assay on genomic DNA amplified the CDR3 region of rearranged TCR beta genes. The Illumina HiSeq System was used to sequence the amplified TCR beta libraries as 87-base-pair reads. The source study handled its data this way. In a later analysis, some 80 million unique TCR beta chains were counted across the roughly 670 repertoires, and roughly 10 million of these chains were shared by at least two donors. To remove PCR and sequencing errors, raw reads were error-corrected and collapsed into unique sequences using a nearest-neighbor algorithm that merged closely related sequences. To assign V, D and J gene segments, CDR3 sequences were aligned to IMGT reference sequences. For a sequence to be retained, at least a six-nucleotide match to both a V gene segment and a J gene segment was required. A rearrangement counted as productive if the CDR3 had no stop codons and remained in frame with V and J, and every other rearrangement counted as non-productive. CDR3 was defined by IMGT convention, running from the second conserved V-encoded cysteine to the conserved J-encoded phenylalanine. In an earlier analysis of just under 600 of the donors, sequences lacking an unambiguous match to a single V gene segment were excluded. An earlier analysis of just under 600 of the donors called V segments functional above 56.7% productive rearrangements and segregating when the between-donor standard deviation exceeded 5%. To diagnose cytomegalovirus status from the catalog of TCR beta chain sequences, a statistical classification framework was built. A later analysis assigned V and J genes by comparing TCR nucleotide sequences with IMGT/GENE-DB human TR gene sequences. The TCRdist pipeline was used in a later analysis to assign CDR3 sequences and most-parsimonious VDJ recombination scenarios. In a later analysis, each TCR beta chain was defined by its CDR3 amino acid sequence together with its V-gene family, and reads without a unique V-gene family were excluded. To address suspected cross-contamination and a sequencing artifact, a later analysis removed 592 highly shared, low-generation-probability nucleotide sequences. In a later analysis, a clonal expansion index was calculated for each public chain from normalized within-repertoire ranks of inferred template counts. In a later analysis, generation probabilities were computed using a VDJ recombination model fitted to out-of-frame rearrangements, and the results were checked against IGoR. In a later analysis, hypergeometric tests were used to score TCR-TCR, TCR-HLA and TCR-CMV co-occurrence, with a repertoire-size bias correction applied to TCR pairs. To estimate false discovery rates, a later analysis permuted the HLA or CMV assignments 20 times. In a later analysis, co-occurring TCRs were grouped with DBSCAN, and TCRdist sequence similarity was added when clustering was performed within HLA-allele-positive subsets. Repertoires with fewer than 30,000 or more than 120,000 public chains, plus five repertoires with anomalous nucleotide sharing, were excluded from co-occurrence clustering. TCRdb provides this immuneACCESS table in a form limited to in-frame rearrangements. Some clones are lacking; in checked studies, under half of them reflect an unresolved V gene, and why the rest are absent is not known. The V and J calls and clone size are taken from that table; D and trimming were inferred from the DNA. The sample table holds some 140,000 clones, of which 65% to 85% were seen once. Less than 3.5% of the sample belongs to the ten largest clones.

The cohort comprised several hundred healthy bone marrow donors. At the time of sampling, all cohort members were nominally healthy, though unrecorded immune exposures were likely present. The donor tested CMV seronegative, placing the donor among the 350 to 400 seronegative members of the cohort. A peripheral blood sample was collected from each donor, and TCR beta sequencing was performed on peripheral blood mononuclear cells. Genomic DNA extraction from the blood cell samples was performed with the Qiagen DNeasy Blood Extraction Kit. In the germline V gene (reference sequence), CDR1 corresponds to GTSNPN and CDR2 to SVGIG. There are 10 amino acids in the CDR3, from cysteine to phenylalanine inclusive. Only the CDR3 portion is preserved as DNA: 30 bases, with reading frame beginning at the first base. V is clipped by 8 bases and J by 8 bases, and the sequence between their germline boundaries is 9 bases long.

This clone was seen only a few times. This receptor's antigen is unknown. It has no much larger one-base neighbor in the sample; base qualities were not kept. The clonotype originates from a young man in good health and CMV-seronegative. Sequencing input: PBMCs. This receptor chain uses TRBV30 and TRBJ2-2; the D segment cannot be called with confidence. The nucleotide sequence reads TGTGCCGAGAGGCGGGGGGAGCTGTTTTTT. Its coded protein is CAERRGELFF.